This passage covers 22 T cell receptor beta chains from one sample sequenced in a study of T cell responses to AZD1222 COVID-19 vaccine. Sequenced by immunoSEQ multiplex PCR; TCRdb stores in-frame clones only, minus some. The table shows roughly 95,000 clones, with about 93% occurring only once. The specimen was peripheral blood, collected 28 days after the second AZD1222 dose. These TCRs come from an adult who received the AZD1222 COVID-19 vaccine.

V gene TRBV28 combines with J gene TRBJ1-2, with D uncertain. The V gene's germline CDR1 is MDHEN and CDR2 SYDVKM. Trimming cost V 2 bases and J 2 bases, with 12 bases left between them. The CDR3 runs to 15 residues. CDR3 nucleotide sequence: TGTGCCAGCAGTTTAGGTGAACTTCTCAACTATGGCTACACCTTC. Translated, it gives CASSLGELLNYGYTF.

The V call is TRBV4-3, the J call TRBJ2-7; D may be TRBD1 or TRBD2 (6 bases each). The CDR3 contains 14 residues. Germline-derived CDR1 and CDR2 are LGHNA and YSLEER. V gave up 4 bases and J gave up 3 bases, with 13 bases separating them. Written as DNA, the CDR3 is TGCGCCAGCAGCCCCGGGGGCTTCTACTACGAGCAGTACTTC. Its protein product is CASSPGGFYYEQYF.

The chain employs TRBV5-6 and TRBJ1-6; TRBD1 aligns across 11 bases. Trimming took 4 bases from V and 3 from J; bases not matched to a gene: 9. This CDR3 is built from 18 residues. CDR1 is SGHDT and CDR2 is YYEEEE in the germline V gene. The CDR3 DNA follows: TGTGCCAGCAGCGTTGTAGGGACAGGGGGAGTCTATAATTCACCCCTCCACTTT. Translation: CASSVVGTGGVYNSPLHF.

This chain links TRBV7-9 with TRBJ2-5; D may be TRBD1 (5 bases). V lost 1 base and J lost 1, with 10 bases in between. Germline assignment: CDR1 SEHNR and CDR2 FQNEAQ (reference sequence). The CDR3 is 15 amino acids. Written as DNA, the CDR3 is TGTGCCAGCAGCTTAGGTGGGGCAGCCCAAGAGACCCAGTACTTC. It specifies CASSLGGAAQETQYF.

The J gene is TRBJ2-3, the V gene TRBV3-1 (or the pseudogene TRBV3-2), with D unresolved. Germline CDR1 reads LGHDT; CDR2 reads YNNKEL (reference sequence). CDR3 length: 15 residues. V was pared by 1 base and J by 1 base, with 9 bases between. CDR3 residues: CASSQAGPGTDTQYF. In nucleotides, the CDR3 is TGTGCCAGCAGCCAAGCAGGACCTGGCACAGATACGCAGTATTTT.

The V gene is TRBV2, the J gene TRBJ1-2, with a tentative D call TRBD1 (6 bases). Trimming cost V 3 bases and J 7 bases, with 12 bases left between them. Germline-derived CDR1 and CDR2 are SNHLY and FYNNEI. The CDR3 is 13 residues long. The CDR3 nucleotides read TGTGCCAGCAGTGATCGAGGGGGGGCTGGCTACACCTTC. Amino acids: CASSDRGGAGYTF.

This chain joins TRBV19 and TRBJ2-1; D is unresolved. CDR1 LNHDA and CDR2 SQIVND come from the germline V gene (reference sequence). Trimming removed 4 bases at V and 4 bases at J, with 11 bases between. The CDR3 extends over 14 amino acids. The CDR3 DNA reads as TGTGCCAGTAGTAAGTTCAACCGGTACAATGAGCAGTTCTTC. The encoded protein is CASSKFNRYNEQFF.

This chain connects TRBV9 to TRBJ2-3; the D gene is possibly TRBD2 (6 bases). V lost 0 bases and J lost 5, with 10 bases in between. The CDR3 runs 14 residues. Germline CDR1 and CDR2: SGDLS and YYNGEE. The CDR3 sequence: CASSVGGVQDTQYF. For the CDR3, the DNA is TGTGCCAGCAGCGTAGGGGGGGTCCAAGATACGCAGTATTTT.

The V gene is TRBV3-1 (or the pseudogene TRBV3-2), the J gene TRBJ2-1, with D perhaps TRBD1 or TRBD2 (5 bases each). The CDR3 sequence is 15 residues long. Germline values: CDR1 LGHDT, CDR2 YNNKEL (reference sequence). Trimming shortened V by 5 bases and J by 0 bases, and 11 bases separated the two germline ends. CDR3 amino acids: CASSRSGSSYNEQFF. For the CDR3, the DNA is TGTGCCAGCAGCAGATCAGGGAGCTCCTACAATGAGCAGTTCTTC.

The chain joins TRBV9 to TRBJ2-1, with D maybe TRBD1 (6 bases). The CDR3 covers 16 residues. The germline gives CDR1 SGDLS, CDR2 YYNGEE. Trimming shortened V by 0 bases and J by 4 bases, and 14 bases separated the two germline ends. CDR3 coding DNA: TGTGCCAGCAGCGTAGGGGATTTGGACAGTTACAATGAGCAGTTCTTC. It codes for CASSVGDLDSYNEQFF.

The J gene is TRBJ2-4, the V gene TRBV19; D is perhaps TRBD1 or TRBD2 (5 bases each). The CDR3 runs 14 residues. Germline V lookup: CDR1 LNHDA, CDR2 SQIVND (reference sequence). The V end was cut by 6 bases, the J end by 3 bases, with 12 bases between. The CDR3 spells CASSSPGGKNIQYF. The CDR3 DNA is TGTGCCAGTAGCAGTCCTGGGGGCAAAAACATTCAGTACTTC.

The J gene is TRBJ1-3, the V gene TRBV5-3; TRBD1 might be the D (5 bases). TRBV5-3 is sorted into the ORF group, with uncertain function. Trimming stripped 0 bases from V and 3 bases from J, with 22 bases between. The CDR3 is 19 amino acids. CDR3 bases: TGTGCCAGAAGCTTGGGGGTCTCCAGGGCAATTGGCCGTGGAAACACCATATATTTT. It codes for CARSLGVSRAIGRGNTIYF.

V gene TRBV6-5 combines with J gene TRBJ1-4; unclear D gene. The CDR3 spans 13 residues. Germline CDR1 reads MNHEY; CDR2 reads SVGAGI. V was pared by 5 bases and J by 6 bases, with 10 bases between. This chain's CDR3 is CASSRSIDEKLFF. The CDR3, as DNA: TGTGCCAGCAGTCGGAGTATAGATGAAAAACTGTTTTTT.

The chain employs TRBV19 and TRBJ1-5, with 8 nucleotides matching TRBD1. V was pared by 10 bases and J by 6 bases, with 5 bases of the junction left unmatched. This CDR3 has 12 amino acids. Germline V CDR1 and CDR2: LNHDA, SQIVND (reference sequence). This CDR3 is CATRGTGQPQHF. DNA for the CDR3: TGTGCCACCAGGGGGACAGGTCAGCCCCAGCATTTT. Full variable domain (missing parts from reference TRBV19 and TRBJ1-5): DGGITQSPKYLFRKEGQNVTLSCEQNLNHDAMYWYRQDPGQGLRLIYYSQIVNDFQKGDIAEGYSVSREKKESFPLTVTSAQKNPTAFYLCATRGTGQPQHFGDGTRLSIL.

V gene TRBV6-1 combines with J gene TRBJ2-5; D perhaps matches TRBD1 (5 bases). The V gene's germline CDR1 is MNHNS and CDR2 SASEGT. V lost 1 base and J lost 7, with 16 bases in between. The CDR3 covers 15 residues. The CDR3 bases are TGTGCCAGCAGTGAAGTCCCCCAGGGTTTAGGGACCCAGTACTTC. This translates into CASSEVPQGLGTQYF.

This rearrangement joins TRBV19 to TRBJ1-5, with TRBD1 matching 7 bases. Per the germline V gene, CDR1 is LNHDA and CDR2 is SQIVND (reference sequence). The CDR3 loop spans 15 amino acids. V was pared by 7 bases and J by 2 bases, with 8 bases of the junction left unmatched. The CDR3 region has the DNA TGTGCCAGTACCCAACTAGGGACAGGCAATCAGCCCCAGCATTTT. Translated: CASTQLGTGNQPQHF.

This chain connects TRBV2 to TRBJ2-3; D might be TRBD1 (5 bases). CDR3 length: 13 residues. The V end lost 6 bases, the J end lost 2 bases, and 9 bases lay between the germline ends. Germline lookup yields CDR1 SNHLY and CDR2 FYNNEI. The CDR3 coding sequence is TGTGCCAGCAGCCGACAGTCCACAGATACGCAGTATTTT. Protein sequence: CASSRQSTDTQYF.

This clone was detected only a few times. The chain couples TRBV7-9 to TRBJ1-2, with D perhaps TRBD1 (6 bases). Trimming took off 4 bases at V and 4 bases at J, with 13 bases between the two ends. The V gene's germline CDR1 is SEHNR and CDR2 FQNEAQ (reference sequence). The CDR3 covers 14 residues. The DNA for the CDR3 is TGTGCCAGCAGCTCGGGGGGCGCGGGCTATGGCTACACCTTC. This sequence encodes CASSSGGAGYGYTF.

The rearrangement joins TRBV5-5 to TRBJ1-1, with D hard to call. V lost 4 bases and J 0 bases, leaving 10 bases between the germline ends. There are 14 residues in the CDR3. The germline V gene has CDR1 SGHKS and CDR2 YYEKEE (reference sequence). The DNA for the CDR3 is TGTGCCAGCAGCATAACCAGGATGAACACTGAAGCTTTCTTT. This codes for CASSITRMNTEAFF.

V usage is TRBV12-3 or TRBV12-4 and J usage is TRBJ1-2; D is uncertain. Trimming removed 4 bases from V and 3 bases from J, with 9 bases in between. This CDR3 is 13 amino acids long. Here the CDR3 reads CASSSDAYYGYTF. CDR3 in DNA: TGTGCCAGCAGTTCGGACGCGTACTATGGCTACACCTTC.

The V call is TRBV19, the J call TRBJ1-2, with 8 positions matching TRBD1. Germline-derived CDR1 and CDR2 are LNHDA and SQIVND (reference sequence). The CDR3 covers 14 residues. Losses at the gene ends were 5 bases for V and 7 bases for J; bases not matched to a gene: 9. CDR3: CASSLRTGRTGYTF. In DNA form, the CDR3 reads TGTGCCAGTAGTCTGCGGACAGGGAGGACTGGCTACACCTTC.

The chain carries TRBV7-9 and TRBJ1-4; TRBD1 aligns across 7 bases. The J segment lost 3 bases and the V segment lost 5 bases, leaving 12 bases of the junction unmatched. This CDR3 comprises 17 residues. From germline, CDR1 is SEHNR and CDR2 FQNEAQ (reference sequence). CDR3 DNA sequence: TGTGCCAGCAGCCCAGGAAGCCGGGACAGCTCTAATGAAAAACTGTTTTTT. Amino acids: CASSPGSRDSSNEKLFF. The whole variable domain, filled in from reference TRBV7-9 and TRBJ1-4, reads DTGVSQNPRHKITKRGQNVTFRCDPISEHNRLYWYRQTLGQGPEFLTYFQNEAQLEKSRLLSDRFSAERPKGSFSTLEIQRTEQGDSAMYLCASSPGSRDSSNEKLFFGSGTQLSVL.